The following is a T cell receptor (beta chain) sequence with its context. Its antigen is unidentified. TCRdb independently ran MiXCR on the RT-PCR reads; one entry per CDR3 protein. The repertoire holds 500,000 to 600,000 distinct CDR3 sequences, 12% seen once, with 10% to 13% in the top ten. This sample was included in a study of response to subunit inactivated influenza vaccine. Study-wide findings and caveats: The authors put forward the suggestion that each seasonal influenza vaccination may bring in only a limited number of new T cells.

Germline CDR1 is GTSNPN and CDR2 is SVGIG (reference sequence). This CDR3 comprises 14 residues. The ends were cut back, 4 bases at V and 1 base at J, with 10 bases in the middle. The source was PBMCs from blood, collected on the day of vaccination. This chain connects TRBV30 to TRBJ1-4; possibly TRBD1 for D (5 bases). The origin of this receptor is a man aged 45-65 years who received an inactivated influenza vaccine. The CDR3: CAWTNQGTNEKLFF. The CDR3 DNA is TGTGCCTGGACGAATCAGGGAACTAATGAAAAACTGTTTTTT.